This TCR beta chain is from a study of T cells after yellow fever vaccination. In germline, CDR1 is SGDLS, CDR2 YYNGEE. This CDR3 spans 16 amino acids. The trim removed 3 bases at V and 4 bases at J, leaving 6 bases unmatched. Each CDR3 protein is one row after TCRdb ran MiXCR on the 5' RACE reads. The sample holds 65,000 to 90,000 distinct CDR3 sequences, about 7.7% seen once. This clonotype occurred a few times. J is TRBJ2-1 and V is TRBV9; 11 nucleotides agree with TRBD2. Material: CD8+ T cells sorted from PBMCs, obtained on the day of the yellow fever booster vaccination. The sequence came from a man aged 25 to 40 who received the YFV17D yellow fever vaccine. The DNA of the CDR3 is TGTGCCAGCAGCGCCCCACTAGCGGGGGTTTACAATGAGCAGTTCTTC. It is translated as CASSAPLAGVYNEQFF.